These 29 T cell receptor beta chains share one sample of origin, sequenced in a study of response to subunit inactivated influenza vaccine. TCRdb reanalysed the RT-PCR reads using MiXCR and keeps one entry per CDR3 protein. The data contain 450,000 to 600,000 distinct CDR3 sequences, less than 7.5% of them singletons. Specimen: PBMCs from blood, collected roughly 24 months after vaccination. The receptor set was obtained from a man aged 50-75 years who received an inactivated influenza vaccine.

The gene calls are TRBV7-2 and TRBJ2-7, with a tentative D call TRBD1 (5 bases). V was cut by 5 bases and J by 2 bases, with 16 bases left in between. The CDR3 loop spans 15 amino acids. CDR1 SGHTA and CDR2 FQGNSA come from the germline V gene. The CDR3 nucleotides read TGTGCCAGCAGCAGAGACAGAGTCCAAGCCTACGAGCAGTACTTC. This codes for CASSRDRVQAYEQYF.

This chain links TRBV20-1 with TRBJ2-1, with 7 bases matching TRBD1. The ends lost 7 bases at V and 3 bases at J; junction bases unmatched: 0. Germline CDR1 reads DFQATT; CDR2 reads SNEGSKA (reference sequence). The CDR3 loop spans 11 amino acids. As DNA, the CDR3 is TGCAGTGGACAGGGCTACAATGAGCAGTTCTTC. This codes for CSGQGYNEQFF.

This clonotype was seen a few times. The chain couples TRBV19 to TRBJ1-5; unclear D gene. Germline lookup yields CDR1 LNHDA and CDR2 SQIVND (reference sequence). Trimming took off 5 bases at V and 3 bases at J, with 11 bases between the two ends. The CDR3 is 14 amino acids. Here the CDR3 DNA reads TGTGCCAGTAGTGTGGCTCGGTACAATCAGCCCCAGCATTTT. Translated: CASSVARYNQPQHF.

This clonotype was seen only a few times. The rearrangement uses TRBV12-3 or TRBV12-4 and TRBJ1-4; D remains ambiguous. V was pared by 8 bases and J by 10 bases, with 23 bases between. This CDR3 is 15 amino acids long. CDR3 nucleotides: TGTGCCAGCCGGTTCGGGAAGGTATCTGGAGGAAAACTGTTTTTT. It encodes CASRFGKVSGGKLFF.

This chain uses TRBV5-1 with TRBJ2-1, with D perhaps TRBD1 or TRBD2 (6 bases each). CDR3 length: 13 amino acids. Germline V gene sequence: CDR1 SGHRS, CDR2 YFSETQ. Trimming cost V 4 bases and J 10 bases, with 15 bases left between them. CDR3 protein: CASSPPTRGEQFF. The CDR3 nucleotides read TGCGCCAGCAGCCCGCCGACTAGGGGGGAGCAGTTCTTC.

This clonotype has just a few counts. The V and J genes are TRBV12-3 or TRBV12-4 and TRBJ2-7; tentative D call: TRBD2 (6 bases). The germline V and J ends were trimmed by 6 bases and 4 bases, with 22 bases remaining between them. The CDR3 is made up of 16 amino acids. CDR3 protein: CASSSGLRRALYEQYF. In DNA form, the CDR3 reads TGTGCCAGCAGCTCGGGACTTCGGAGGGCTTTGTACGAGCAGTACTTC.

The gene calls are TRBV30 and TRBJ1-3; D may be TRBD1 (5 bases). The CDR3 is 16 amino acids. CDR1 and CDR2 from the germline V gene are GTSNPN and SVGIG (reference sequence). Trimming took 2 bases from V and 4 from J, leaving 18 bases between them. CDR3 protein: CAWSPPGGGLGNTIYF. Here the CDR3 DNA reads TGTGCCTGGAGTCCCCCAGGTGGGGGTCTAGGAAACACCATATATTTT.

This clonotype has at least ten counts. The rearrangement joins TRBV5-1 to TRBJ1-1, with a weak D call TRBD1 (5 bases). Deletions cut 3 bases from V and 5 bases from J, with 8 bases between. Germline CDR1 SGHRS, CDR2 YFSETQ. The CDR3 extends over 12 amino acids. The CDR3 region has the DNA TGCGCCAGCAGCTCGGGGGGAACTGAAGCTTTCTTT. Its protein product is CASSSGGTEAFF.

This clonotype was seen only a few times. V gene TRBV20-1 combines with J gene TRBJ1-3, with D possibly matching TRBD1 (6 bases). Germline loops: CDR1 DFQATT, CDR2 SNEGSKA (reference sequence). The CDR3 is 14 amino acids. V lost 5 bases to trimming and J lost 0 bases, with 11 bases between them. CDR3 nucleotides: TGCAGTGCTGGAACAGGGAACTCTGGAAACACCATATATTTT. It yields the protein CSAGTGNSGNTIYF.

This clonotype has a count of ten or more. The CDR3 sequence: CASSVGAYNEQFF. The CDR3 nucleotides are TGTGCCAGCAGTGTCGGGGCGTACAATGAGCAGTTCTTC. The chain links TRBV2 to TRBJ2-1; either TRBD1 or TRBD2 may fit D (5 bases each). Germline CDR1 and CDR2: SNHLY and FYNNEI. This CDR3 has 13 amino acids. The V gene lost 4 bases and the J gene lost 4 bases, with 8 bases spanning the gap.

This clonotype was seen more than once but under ten times. The chain recombines TRBV7-8 with TRBJ1-1, with 7 nucleotides matching TRBD1. The CDR3 length is 18 residues. With 5 bases clipped from V and 4 bases from J, the junction kept 19 bases outside the gene matches. In germline, CDR1 is SGHVS, CDR2 FQNEAQ. This CDR3 is CASSPQSRGVLGSTEAFF. Written as DNA, the CDR3 is TGTGCCAGCAGCCCCCAATCCAGGGGGGTTCTGGGTAGCACTGAAGCTTTCTTT.

This clonotype has at least ten counts. The chain links TRBV6-1 to TRBJ1-2; no clear D gene. Looked up from germline, CDR1 is MNHNS and CDR2 is SASEGT. The CDR3 sequence is 15 residues long. V shed 7 bases and J shed 2 bases, with 17 bases lying between them. CDR3 sequence reads: CASNPGLTVNYGYTF. In nucleotides, the CDR3 is TGTGCCAGCAATCCCGGGCTGACCGTGAACTATGGCTACACCTTC.

The chain has TRBV7-2 and TRBJ2-7, with 7 bases fitting TRBD2. Looked up from germline, CDR1 is SGHTA and CDR2 is FQGNSA. The CDR3 length is 14 residues. J was trimmed by 5 bases and V by 3 bases; bases with no gene match: 7. For the CDR3, the DNA is TGTGCCAGCAGCTTCATGGCGGGAGCACACGAGCAGTACTTC. As protein: CASSFMAGAHEQYF. Together with reference TRBV7-2 and TRBJ2-7, the CDR3 gives the full variable domain: GAGVSQSPSNKVTEKGKDVELRCDPISGHTALYWYRQSLGQGLEFLIYFQGNSAPDKSGLPSDRFSAERTGGSVSTLTIQRTQQEDSAVYLCASSFMAGAHEQYFGPGTRLTVT.

This chain links TRBV25-1 with TRBJ1-4; no definite D call. The CDR3 has 14 amino acids. V lost 3 bases to trimming and J lost 8 bases, with 13 bases between them. Germline V CDR1 and CDR2: MGHDK, SYGVNS. This CDR3 is CASSDFGVGEKLFF. CDR3 DNA: TGTGCCAGCAGTGACTTCGGAGTGGGGGAAAAACTGTTTTTT.

J is TRBJ2-7 and V is TRBV29-1; 16 nucleotides match TRBD2. Trimming at V came to 1 base and at J to 7 bases, leaving 16 bases not matched to a gene. Looked up from germline, CDR1 is SQVTM and CDR2 is ANQGSEA. The CDR3 spans 19 residues. CDR3 nucleotide sequence: TGCAGCGTTGAAGGCCGAGGGACTAGCGGGAGGGTTCTACGAGGAGAGCAGTACTTC. Residues: CSVEGRGTSGRVLRGEQYF.

The V call is TRBV20-1, the J call TRBJ2-7; D unclear. The length of the CDR3 is 13 residues. The V gene's germline CDR1 is DFQATT and CDR2 SNEGSKA (reference sequence). The V end was cut by 6 bases, the J end by 2 bases, with 14 bases between. Here the CDR3 reads CSARRGGTYEQYF. For the CDR3, the DNA is TGCAGTGCCAGGCGCGGCGGAACCTACGAGCAGTACTTC.

This clonotype has more than one count but fewer than ten. The V call is TRBV19, the J call TRBJ2-7; D may be TRBD1 (5 bases). The V and J ends lost 2 bases and 4 bases respectively, with 9 bases between them. Looked up from germline, CDR1 is LNHDA and CDR2 is SQIVND (reference sequence). The CDR3 loop spans 13 amino acids. In DNA form, the CDR3 reads TGTGCCAGTAGTATAACAGGAGCATACGAGCAGTACTTC. Translated, it gives CASSITGAYEQYF.

In this sample, this clonotype turned up many times. The V call is TRBV4-2, the J call TRBJ2-7, with D perhaps matching TRBD2 (5 bases). CDR1 and CDR2 (germline): LGHNA, YNFKEQ. Trimming took 0 bases from V and 10 from J, leaving 16 bases between them. This CDR3 spans 14 amino acids. CDR3 bases: TGTGCCAGCAGCCAAGATAATTCCGAGGGAGTTCAGTACTTC. It encodes CASSQDNSEGVQYF.

The gene calls are TRBV2 and TRBJ1-4; 10 bases match TRBD1. The V segment lost 4 bases and the J segment 3 bases; nucleotides outside the gene matches: 2. CDR1 SNHLY and CDR2 FYNNEI come from the germline V gene. The CDR3 is 15 amino acids. CDR3 sequence (DNA): TGTGCCAGCAGTGGGGACAGGGGATCTAATGAAAAACTGTTTTTT. This encodes CASSGDRGSNEKLFF. The full variable domain, completed using reference TRBV2 and TRBJ1-4, is EPEVTQTPSHQVTQMGQEVILRCVPISNHLYFYWYRQILGQKVEFLVSFYNNEISEKSEIFDDQFSVERPDGSNFTLKIRSTKLEDSAMYFCASSGDRGSNEKLFFGSGTQLSVL.

This clonotype has ten or more counts. This chain uses TRBV20-1 with TRBJ2-3; D might be TRBD1 (6 bases). This CDR3 spans 14 amino acids. CDR1 and CDR2 from the germline V gene are DFQATT and SNEGSKA (reference sequence). Between the trimmed V and J ends, which lost 5 bases and 3 bases, there was a span of 15 bases. The CDR3 loop is CSAPRPQGTDTQYF. DNA of the CDR3: TGCAGTGCTCCCCGTCCCCAGGGGACAGATACGCAGTATTTT.

This chain connects TRBV20-1 to TRBJ2-1; D might be TRBD1 or TRBD2, each matching 5 bases. V was cut by 5 bases and J by 1 base, with 12 bases left in between. This CDR3 is 14 amino acids long. Germline CDR1 is DFQATT and CDR2 is SNEGSKA (reference sequence). The CDR3 region has the DNA TGCAGTGCTGCCAGCTGGGGGTCCTACAATGAGCAGTTCTTC. Translating it yields CSAASWGSYNEQFF.

V is TRBV4-3 and J is TRBJ2-3; 9 bases fit TRBD2. Germline assignment: CDR1 LGHNA and CDR2 YSLEER. The V gene end was trimmed by 0 bases and the J gene end by 2 bases; junction bases not matched to a gene: 9. The CDR3 has 18 residues. For the CDR3, the DNA is TGCGCCAGCAGCCAAGATTTTAAGGAGCGGGGGGACACAGATACGCAGTATTTT. Translation gives CASSQDFKERGDTDTQYF.

This clonotype was seen many times. As DNA, the CDR3 is TGTGCCAGCAGCCCCCGGGAGACCCAGTACTTC. Residues: CASSPRETQYF. The rearrangement uses TRBV7-8 and TRBJ2-5; D unresolved. This CDR3 spans 11 amino acids. Per the germline V gene, CDR1 is SGHVS and CDR2 is FQNEAQ. The V and J ends lost 5 bases and 5 bases respectively, with 6 bases between them.

This clonotype came up a few times. The CDR3 loop reads CASSLASGQVSYEQYF. Written as DNA, the CDR3 is TGTGCCAGCAGCTTAGCATCGGGACAGGTGTCCTACGAGCAGTACTTC. The chain recombines TRBV7-9 with TRBJ2-7, with TRBD1 identical over 8 bases. Trimming at V came to 0 bases and at J to 1 base, leaving 5 bases not matched to a gene. The CDR3 has 16 residues. Germline V gene lookup returns CDR1 SEHNR and CDR2 FQNEAQ (reference sequence). The full variable domain, in which reference TRBV7-9 and TRBJ2-7 provide the parts outside the CDR3, is DTGVSQNPRHKITKRGQNVTFRCDPISEHNRLYWYRQTLGQGPEFLTYFQNEAQLEKSRLLSDRFSAERPKGSFSTLEIQRTEQGDSAMYLCASSLASGQVSYEQYFGPGTRLTVT.

The J gene is TRBJ2-3, the V gene TRBV5-6, with TRBD2 identical over 12 bases. This CDR3 has 16 amino acids. Germline V gene data show CDR1 as SGHDT and CDR2 as YYEEEE. Trimming cost V 4 bases and J 2 bases; bases outside gene matches: 5. The chain's CDR3 is CASSTTSGGLTDTQYF. DNA of the CDR3: TGTGCCAGCAGCACGACTAGCGGGGGCCTCACAGATACGCAGTATTTT.

This clonotype was seen at least ten times. The V gene is TRBV4-2, the J gene TRBJ2-3, with D perhaps matching TRBD2 (8 bases). Germline CDR1 reads LGHNA; CDR2 reads YNFKEQ. This CDR3 has 17 amino acids. Trimming pared 0 bases from V and 8 bases from J, leaving 21 bases between. The CDR3 bases are TGTGCCAGCAGCCAAGAACCAGCGGGGGACAGACGAACTACGCAGTATTTT. Translating gives CASSQEPAGDRRTTQYF.

This chain connects TRBV19 to TRBJ2-5; TRBD2 agrees at 9 bases. The J segment lost 4 bases and the V segment lost 4 bases, leaving 4 bases of the junction unmatched. The CDR3 is made up of 14 amino acids. Germline values: CDR1 LNHDA, CDR2 SQIVND (reference sequence). CDR3 amino acids: CASSRLAGRETQYF. The CDR3 DNA reads as TGTGCCAGTAGTAGGCTAGCGGGGCGAGAGACCCAGTACTTC.

This clonotype was counted between two and nine times. V is TRBV6-5 and J is TRBJ2-5; 9 nucleotides line up with TRBD1. In germline, CDR1 is MNHEY, CDR2 SVGAGI. With V trimmed by 2 bases and J by 2 bases, 3 bases remained unmatched. CDR3 length: 15 amino acids. CDR3 coding DNA: TGTGCCAGCAGTTACCCCGGACAGGGGCAAGAGACCCAGTACTTC. Protein sequence: CASSYPGQGQETQYF.

In its sample, this clonotype was seen many times. For the CDR3, the DNA is TGTGCCAGCAGCTTCAGACAGGCGAATTCACCCCTCCACTTT. Translating gives CASSFRQANSPLHF. The V gene is TRBV7-2, the J gene TRBJ1-6; possible D gene TRBD1, 6 bases. CDR1 and CDR2 (germline): SGHTA, FQGNSA. The V end was cut by 3 bases, the J end by 7 bases, with 10 bases between. This CDR3 comprises 14 residues. Filled out from reference TRBV7-2 and TRBJ1-6, the complete variable domain reads GAGVSQSPSNKVTEKGKDVELRCDPISGHTALYWYRQSLGQGLEFLIYFQGNSAPDKSGLPSDRFSAERTGGSVSTLTIQRTQQEDSAVYLCASSFRQANSPLHFGNGTRLTVT.